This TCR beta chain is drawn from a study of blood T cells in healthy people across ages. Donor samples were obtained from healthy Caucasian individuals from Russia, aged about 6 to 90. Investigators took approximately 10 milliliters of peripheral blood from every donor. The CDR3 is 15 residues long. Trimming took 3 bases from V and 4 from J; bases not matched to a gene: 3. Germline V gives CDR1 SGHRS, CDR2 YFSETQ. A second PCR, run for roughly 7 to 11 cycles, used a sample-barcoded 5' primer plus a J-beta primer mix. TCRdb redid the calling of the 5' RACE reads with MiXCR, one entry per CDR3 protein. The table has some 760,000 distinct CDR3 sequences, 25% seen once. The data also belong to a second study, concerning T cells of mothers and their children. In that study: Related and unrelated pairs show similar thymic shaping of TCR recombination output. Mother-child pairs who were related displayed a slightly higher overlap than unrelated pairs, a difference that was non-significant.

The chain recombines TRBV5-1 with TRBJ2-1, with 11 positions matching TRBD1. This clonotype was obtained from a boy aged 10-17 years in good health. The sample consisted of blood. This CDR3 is CASSYGTGGYNEQFF. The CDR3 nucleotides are TGCGCCAGCAGCTATGGGACAGGGGGTTACAATGAGCAGTTCTTC.